This paragraph reports one TCR beta chain. The data belong to a study of blood T cell repertoires in COVID-19. The method was immunoSEQ multiplex PCR; TCRdb's version includes in-frame clones alone and lacks a portion of them. The sample has roughly 120,000 clones, less than 90% seen once. This TCR was recovered from a man aged 70 or older who had recovered from COVID-19. Sequencing was performed on peripheral blood.

The CDR3 nucleotides read TGTGCCAGCATTCGGAGGGCCCGCAAGGGCAATCAGCCCCAGCATTTT. Its protein product is CASIRRARKGNQPQHF. The J gene is TRBJ1-5, the V gene TRBV27; D remains unclear. The CDR3 covers 16 residues. V was clipped by 7 bases and J by 2 bases, with 18 bases between them. CDR1 and CDR2 from the germline V gene are MNHEY and SMNVEV (reference sequence).